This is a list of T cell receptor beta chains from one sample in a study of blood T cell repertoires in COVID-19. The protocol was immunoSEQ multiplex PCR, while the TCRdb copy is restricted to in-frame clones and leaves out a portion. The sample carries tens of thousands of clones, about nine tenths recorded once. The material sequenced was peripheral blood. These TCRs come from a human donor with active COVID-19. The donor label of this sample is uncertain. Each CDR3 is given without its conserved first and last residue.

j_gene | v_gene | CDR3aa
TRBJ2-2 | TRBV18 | ASSPPGQGAGELF
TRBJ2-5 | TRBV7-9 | AYERYTGGETQY
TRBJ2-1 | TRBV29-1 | SVEDSTYNEQF
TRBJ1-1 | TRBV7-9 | ASSLDTEAF
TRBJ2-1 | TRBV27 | ASSQRYNEQF
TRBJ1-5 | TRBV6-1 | ASSEVGQSYSNQPQH
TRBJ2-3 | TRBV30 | AWRPGLASTDTQY
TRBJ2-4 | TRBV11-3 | ASSLEETGGLQY
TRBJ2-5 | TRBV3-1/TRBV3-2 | ASSQDTGMSTQY
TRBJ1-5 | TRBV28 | ASSFGENSNQPQH
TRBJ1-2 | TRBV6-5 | ASSLQGNYGYT
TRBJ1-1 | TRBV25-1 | ASSVSQGANTEAF
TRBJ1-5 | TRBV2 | ASRKERTVRSNQPQH
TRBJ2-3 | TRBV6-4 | ASSVGQSTDTQY
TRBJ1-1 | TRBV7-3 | ASSLLGSTEAF
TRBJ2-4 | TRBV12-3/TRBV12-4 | ASSLGGRHY
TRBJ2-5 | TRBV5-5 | ASSSTTSGETQY
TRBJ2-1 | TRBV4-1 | ASSQRLAGTGEQF
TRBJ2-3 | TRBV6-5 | ASRGGRTTDTQY
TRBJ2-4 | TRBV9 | ASSVRDRGAKNIQY
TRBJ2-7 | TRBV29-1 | SVGTSGNHEQY
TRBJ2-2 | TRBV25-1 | ASSARTHTGELF
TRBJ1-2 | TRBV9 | ASSLSTELGGYT
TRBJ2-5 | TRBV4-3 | ASSQDRDRGVRY
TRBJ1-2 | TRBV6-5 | ASSRRQDRYGYT
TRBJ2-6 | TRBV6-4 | ASSYDSSSGANVLT
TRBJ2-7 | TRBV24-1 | ATSDSGQTYEQY
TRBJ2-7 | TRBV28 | ASRSSYEQY
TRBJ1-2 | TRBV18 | ASSPQDRFYGYT
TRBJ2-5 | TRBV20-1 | SASTSGRDETQY
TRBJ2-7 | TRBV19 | ASSRDGGYEQY
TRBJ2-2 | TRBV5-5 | ASSLVQLINTGELF
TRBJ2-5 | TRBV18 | ASSPRGGQETQY
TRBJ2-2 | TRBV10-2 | ASSEAGFGELF
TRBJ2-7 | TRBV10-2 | ASSEETSGSLEQY
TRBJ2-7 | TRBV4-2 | ASSQSAGGEQY
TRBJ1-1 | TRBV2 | ASSLGGQGATEAF
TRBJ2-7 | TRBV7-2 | ASSAGQGSAEQY
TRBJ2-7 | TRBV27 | ASRRGGPPYEQY
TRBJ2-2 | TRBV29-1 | SVILRSGTGELF
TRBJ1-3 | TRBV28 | ASSGQGDPFSGNTIY